Each of the 29 T cell receptor beta chains below was sequenced from the same sample in a study of OX40 agonist ivuxolimab in advanced cancers. Library generation was performed with the immunoSEQ multiplex PCR assay. The source is immuneACCESS, and TCRdb retained only in-frame sequences with V and J called. Part of the clones is not carried over; for the studies checked, unresolved V genes explain less than half of this, and the remainder is unexplained. The sample records 30,000 to 40,000 clones, roughly 80% of which are singletons. Jointly, the top ten make up approximately 2.4% of the sample. The material was CD4+ or CD8+ T cells sorted from blood, obtained in a trial of the OX40 agonist ivuxolimab. These receptors were collected from an adult with an advanced solid tumor such as melanoma, head and neck, liver or kidney cancer.

The chain joins TRBV2 to TRBJ2-7; D not resolved. CDR1 is SNHLY, CDR2 FYNNEI, per germline. The CDR3 runs to 12 residues. The germline V and J ends were trimmed by 7 bases and 2 bases, with 9 bases remaining between them. CDR3 region: CASTEDAYEQYF. The DNA for the CDR3 is TGTGCCAGCACAGAGGACGCCTACGAGCAGTACTTC.

The table lists this clone with a few counts. CDR3 DNA sequence: TGCGCCAGCAGCCTCTCCATCGGGGCAGATACGCAGTATTTT. The encoded protein is CASSLSIGADTQYF. The chain couples TRBV5-1 to TRBJ2-3, with D possibly TRBD2 on 5 matching bases. V lost 4 bases to trimming and J lost 4 bases, with 13 bases between them. Germline V gene sequence: CDR1 SGHRS, CDR2 YFSETQ. There are 14 residues in the CDR3.

This clone was seen only a few times. This chain uses TRBV7-2 with TRBJ2-1, with D possibly being TRBD2 (6 bases). Trimming stripped 1 base from V and 3 bases from J, with 13 bases between. CDR3 size: 16 residues. CDR1 and CDR2 from the germline V gene are SGHTA and FQGNSA. CDR3 DNA sequence: TGTGCCAGCAGCTTAGAGTCAGGGCGGGGCTACAATGAGCAGTTCTTC. Translated, it gives CASSLESGRGYNEQFF.

The genes are TRBV5-4 and TRBJ2-7; 9 bases align to TRBD2. V dropped 4 bases and J dropped 3; count of bases not matched to a gene: 8. Germline CDR1 reads SGHNT; CDR2 reads YYREEE (reference sequence). The CDR3 runs 15 residues. In nucleotides, the CDR3 is TGTGCCAGCAGCCGAGAAGCGGGAGGTCGCTACGAGCAGTACTTC. Its protein product is CASSREAGGRYEQYF. Complete variable domain (other parts from reference TRBV5-4 and TRBJ2-7): ETGVTQSPTHLIKTRGQQVTLRCSSQSGHNTVSWYQQALGQGPQFIFQYYREEENGRGNFPPRFSGLQFPNYSSELNVNALELDDSALYLCASSREAGGRYEQYFGPGTRLTVT.

The chain has TRBV7-2 and TRBJ2-5; D is unclear. The germline V gene encodes CDR1 SGHTA and CDR2 FQGNSA. This CDR3 contains 13 residues. Between the trimmed V and J ends, which lost 2 bases and 5 bases, there was a span of 9 bases. In DNA, the CDR3 is TGTGCCAGCAGCTTAAACAAGGGTGAGACCCAGTACTTC. It is translated as CASSLNKGETQYF.

This chain links TRBV7-3 with TRBJ2-1; D tentatively fits TRBD1 or TRBD2 (5 bases each). This CDR3 comprises 16 residues. Per the germline V gene, CDR1 is SGHTA and CDR2 is FQGTGA. V lost 5 bases and J 2 bases, leaving 16 bases between the germline ends. The CDR3 DNA is TGTGCCAGCAGCCCCGTCGGGGCGGCCCCCTACAATGAGCAGTTCTTC. Amino acid sequence: CASSPVGAAPYNEQFF.

A single count supports this clone. This chain joins TRBV7-6 and TRBJ1-6; D is perhaps TRBD1 (6 bases). In germline, CDR1 is SGHVS, CDR2 FNYEAQ. Between the trimmed V and J ends, which lost 5 bases and 11 bases, there was a span of 16 bases. The CDR3 contains 14 residues. CDR3 DNA sequence: TGTGCCAGCAGCCAGGGAGGGGGTCAAACACCCCTCCACTTT. Translation: CASSQGGGQTPLHF.

V is TRBV19 and J is TRBJ2-2; D unresolved. The V end lost 6 bases, the J end lost 3 bases, and 11 bases lay between the germline ends. The CDR3 length is 14 residues. The germline V gene encodes CDR1 LNHDA and CDR2 SQIVND (reference sequence). The CDR3 is CASRLERDTGELFF. The CDR3 coding sequence is TGTGCCAGTAGACTCGAGCGCGACACCGGGGAGCTGTTTTTT.

This sequence joins TRBV11-2 and TRBJ2-3; 10 bases align to TRBD2. This CDR3 comprises 17 residues. The germline V gene encodes CDR1 SGHAT and CDR2 FQNNGV. V trimming: 1 base; J trimming: 4 bases; junction bases outside the gene matches: 8. CDR3 sequence reads: CASSLGVSGGLADTQYF. In DNA form, the CDR3 reads TGTGCCAGCAGCTTAGGAGTTAGCGGGGGGTTGGCAGATACGCAGTATTTT.

The chain is built from TRBV9 and TRBJ2-3, with no clear D. This CDR3 has 15 amino acids. Germline CDR1 SGDLS, CDR2 YYNGEE. The germline V and J ends were trimmed by 4 bases and 2 bases, with 14 bases remaining between them. The CDR3 region has the DNA TGTGCCAGCAGCCCTTGGACCTTAATCACAGATACGCAGTATTTT. Protein product: CASSPWTLITDTQYF.

DNA for the CDR3: TGTGCTAGTGGTTCACAGGGAAACACTGAAGCTTTCTTT. Amino acid sequence: CASGSQGNTEAFF. The chain combines TRBV12-5 with TRBJ1-1; D perhaps matches TRBD1 (6 bases). CDR3 length: 13 amino acids. V was shortened by 4 bases and J by 2 bases, with 8 bases between the two germline ends. Germline V gene lookup returns CDR1 LGHNT and CDR2 FRNRAP. Together with reference TRBV12-5 and TRBJ1-1, the CDR3 gives the full variable domain: DARVTQTPRHKVTEMGQEVTMRCQPILGHNTVFWYRQTMMQGLELLAYFRNRAPLDDSGMPKDRFSAEMPDATLATLKIQPSEPRDSAVYFCASGSQGNTEAFFGQGTRLTVV.

The chain combines TRBV5-6 with TRBJ2-7; TRBD2 is a possible D gene (6 bases). Trimming shortened V by 3 bases and J by 3 bases, and 13 bases separated the two germline ends. Germline CDR1 is SGHDT and CDR2 is YYEEEE. The CDR3 is 14 amino acids. DNA for the CDR3: TGTGCCAGCAGCTCCCTGGGGCGGGACTACGAGCAGTACTTC. Translation: CASSSLGRDYEQYF.

The chain links TRBV28 to TRBJ2-4, with D tentatively TRBD2 (6 bases). Germline CDR1 and CDR2: MDHEN and SYDVKM. The CDR3 contains 13 residues. The V end was cut by 2 bases, the J end by 10 bases, with 12 bases between. CDR3 loop: CASSLGGQPIQYF. For the CDR3, the DNA is TGTGCCAGCAGTTTAGGAGGGCAGCCTATTCAGTACTTC.

This clone was picked up a small number of times. The identical CDR3 is also encoded by other nucleotide sequences in the sample. This chain connects TRBV29-1 to TRBJ1-1, with TRBD1 matching 8 bases. The germline CDR1 and CDR2 sequences are SQVTM and ANQGSEA. The CDR3 runs 14 residues. The V and J ends lost 5 bases and 0 bases, in that order; junction bases with no gene match: 5. The CDR3 DNA follows: TGCAGCGTTACACAGGGGGGAATGAACACTGAAGCTTTCTTT. It yields the protein CSVTQGGMNTEAFF.

This chain joins TRBV7-9 and TRBJ2-7; TRBD2 agrees at 10 bases. This CDR3 is built from 16 residues. Germline CDR1 reads SEHNR; CDR2 reads FQNEAQ (reference sequence). Trimming cost V 3 bases and J 6 bases; bases outside gene matches: 11. As DNA, the CDR3 is TGTGCCAGCAGCTTGCTTACGGCTAGCGGGAGATTCGAGCAGTACTTC. Translation gives CASSLLTASGRFEQYF.

The V call is TRBV7-6, the J call TRBJ2-3; D unclear. The CDR3 loop spans 17 amino acids. The germline V gene encodes CDR1 SGHVS and CDR2 FNYEAQ. V was trimmed by 1 base and J by 1 base, leaving 15 bases between them. In nucleotides, the CDR3 is TGTGCCAGCAGCTTAGGGGGATCTCTTCTGGGCACAGATACGCAGTATTTT. Residues: CASSLGGSLLGTDTQYF.

This clone has just one count. This chain uses TRBV7-3 with TRBJ2-1; 9 positions match TRBD1. The V and J ends lost 6 bases and 8 bases, in that order; junction bases with no gene match: 8. The CDR3 runs 14 residues. Germline values: CDR1 SGHTA, CDR2 FQGTGA. CDR3 loop: CASSRGQGKDEQFF. The DNA of the CDR3 is TGTGCCAGCAGTAGAGGACAGGGGAAAGATGAGCAGTTCTTC.

The CDR3 bases are TGTGCCACTAGCTCCCAGGGAGAGTGGGGCAATCAGCCCCAGCATTTT. It encodes CATSSQGEWGNQPQHF. The V gene is TRBV19, the J gene TRBJ1-5; possible D gene TRBD1, 5 bases. The V gene lost 10 bases and the J gene lost 2 bases, with 21 bases spanning the gap. This CDR3 is built from 16 residues. Germline CDR1 LNHDA, CDR2 SQIVND (reference sequence).

This clone showed up just a few times. The chain recombines TRBV19 with TRBJ1-2; 7 bases fit TRBD1. There are 13 residues in the CDR3. Trimming cost V 7 bases and J 6 bases; bases outside gene matches: 8. The germline V gene has CDR1 LNHDA and CDR2 SQIVND (reference sequence). CDR3 region: CASTLDRVDGYTF. The CDR3 DNA is TGTGCCAGTACTCTAGACAGGGTTGATGGCTACACCTTC.

V usage is TRBV28 and J usage is TRBJ1-4; TRBD1 might be the D (5 bases). The CDR3 extends over 15 amino acids. The germline CDR1 and CDR2 sequences are MDHEN and SYDVKM. V was shortened by 1 base and J by 3 bases, with 9 bases between the two germline ends. CDR3 nucleotides: TGTGCCAGCAGTTTATCGCAGGGCCCTAATGAAAAACTGTTTTTT. Its protein is CASSLSQGPNEKLFF.

The chain combines TRBV6-5 with TRBJ1-6, with 10 bases aligning to TRBD1. The V gene end was trimmed by 5 bases and the J gene end by 9 bases; junction bases not matched to a gene: 7. Germline loops: CDR1 MNHEY, CDR2 SVGAGI. CDR3 length: 15 amino acids. CDR3 sequence: CASSHQGTGVSPLHF. The CDR3 nucleotides are TGTGCCAGCAGTCACCAGGGGACAGGGGTTTCACCCCTCCACTTT.

The genes are TRBV7-9 and TRBJ2-3; 12 bases map to TRBD2. Germline CDR1 and CDR2: SEHNR and FQNEAQ (reference sequence). The V segment lost 5 bases and the J segment 3 bases; nucleotides outside the gene matches: 6. CDR3 length: 16 residues. The CDR3 spells CASSPPGLAGTDTQYF. The DNA for the CDR3 is TGTGCCAGCAGCCCCCCAGGACTAGCGGGAACAGATACGCAGTATTTT.

This chain links TRBV11-2 with TRBJ2-5; D is perhaps TRBD2 (6 bases). The V end was cut by 5 bases, the J end by 6 bases, with 19 bases between. Looked up from germline, CDR1 is SGHAT and CDR2 is FQNNGV. This CDR3 is 15 amino acids long. The CDR3 DNA follows: TGTGCCAGCAGCAATAGCGGAGGAGCTGAACAGACCCAGTACTTC. This codes for CASSNSGGAEQTQYF.

The chain links TRBV6-5 to TRBJ1-1, with TRBD1 identical over 8 bases. Germline V gene data show CDR1 as MNHEY and CDR2 as SVGAGI. V was clipped by 6 bases and J by 5 bases; unmatched bases: 8. The CDR3 is made up of 14 amino acids. The CDR3 loop reads CASRLGQGSTEAFF. The CDR3 bases are TGTGCCAGCAGGCTAGGACAGGGATCAACTGAAGCTTTCTTT.

This clone has just a few counts. This chain uses TRBV4-1 with TRBJ2-3, with D possibly being TRBD2 (5 bases). The V and J ends lost 3 bases and 2 bases respectively, with 9 bases between them. The CDR3 has 14 amino acids. In germline, CDR1 is MGHRA, CDR2 YSYEKL. The DNA of the CDR3 is TGCGCCAGCAGCCAGGCGACTACCACAGATACGCAGTATTTT. Its protein is CASSQATTTDTQYF.

This chain uses TRBV7-2 with TRBJ1-1, with D hard to call. Germline V lookup: CDR1 SGHTA, CDR2 FQGNSA. The CDR3 runs to 13 residues. The ends were cut back, 1 base at V and 5 bases at J, with 8 bases in the middle. The CDR3 bases are TGTGCCAGCAGCTTAGAAGTATGGACTGAAGCTTTCTTT. It codes for CASSLEVWTEAFF. Full variable domain (remainder filled in from reference TRBV7-2 and TRBJ1-1): GAGVSQSPSNKVTEKGKDVELRCDPISGHTALYWYRQSLGQGLEFLIYFQGNSAPDKSGLPSDRFSAERTGGSVSTLTIQRTQQEDSAVYLCASSLEVWTEAFFGQGTRLTVV.

The chain carries TRBV28 and TRBJ1-5; weak D call: TRBD1 (6 bases). The CDR3 runs to 14 residues. V shed 3 bases and J shed 6 bases, with 12 bases lying between them. Germline lookup yields CDR1 MDHEN and CDR2 SYDVKM. CDR3 region: CASSFAGGAQPQHF. In DNA, the CDR3 is TGTGCCAGCAGTTTTGCGGGGGGGGCTCAGCCCCAGCATTTT.

V gene TRBV9 combines with J gene TRBJ1-2; TRBD1 matches 8 bases. This CDR3 region has 14 residues. Germline V lookup: CDR1 SGDLS, CDR2 YYNGEE. After removal of 2 bases from V and 3 bases from J, the junction contained 3 bases not matched to a gene. Written as DNA, the CDR3 is TGTGCCAGCAGCGTCCAGGGGGCAGACTATGGCTACACCTTC. It specifies CASSVQGADYGYTF.

The V and J genes are TRBV5-5 and TRBJ1-1; D call uncertain. The germline V and J ends were trimmed by 4 bases and 5 bases, with 6 bases remaining between them. This CDR3 contains 11 residues. Looked up from germline, CDR1 is SGHKS and CDR2 is YYEKEE (reference sequence). The CDR3 protein is CASSPATEAFF. The CDR3 region has the DNA TGTGCCAGCAGCCCCGCAACTGAAGCTTTCTTT.